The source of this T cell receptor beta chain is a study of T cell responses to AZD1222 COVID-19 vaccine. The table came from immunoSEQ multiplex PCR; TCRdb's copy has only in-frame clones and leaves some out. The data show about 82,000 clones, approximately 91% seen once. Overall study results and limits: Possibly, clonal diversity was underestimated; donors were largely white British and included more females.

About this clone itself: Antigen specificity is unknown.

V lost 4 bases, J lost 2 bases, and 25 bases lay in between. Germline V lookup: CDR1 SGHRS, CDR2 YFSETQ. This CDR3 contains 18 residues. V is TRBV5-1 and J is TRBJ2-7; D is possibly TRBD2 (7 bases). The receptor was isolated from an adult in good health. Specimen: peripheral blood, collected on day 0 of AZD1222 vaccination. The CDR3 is CASSRGASGPGRAYEQYF. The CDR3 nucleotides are TGCGCCAGCAGCCGGGGGGCTAGCGGACCAGGGCGCGCCTACGAGCAGTACTTC.